These T cell receptor beta chains were read from a single sample in a study of T cells in Graves' hyperthyroidism and ophthalmopathy. TCRdb re-analysed the multiplex PCR reads in MiXCR, keeping a single row per CDR3 protein. The sample includes 450,000 to 650,000 distinct CDR3 sequences, 15% to 20% of them seen just once. Sequences were obtained from blood. The source of these receptors is a woman between 18 and 30 years old with Graves' ophthalmopathy. Both conserved end residues are part of each CDR3. Each record gives: J gene, V gene, CDR3 length, CDR3 protein.

j_gene: TRBJ1-5; v_gene: TRBV10-3; len: 16; CDR3aa: CAISDRPSRSNQPQHF
j_gene: TRBJ2-3; v_gene: TRBV24-1; len: 14; CDR3aa: CATSGQGSSDTQYF
j_gene: TRBJ2-7; v_gene: TRBV6-2/TRBV6-3; len: 15; CDR3aa: CASSGIAGGYYEQYF
j_gene: TRBJ2-7; v_gene: TRBV11-2; len: 16; CDR3aa: CASSLAGQGGINEQYF
j_gene: TRBJ1-5; v_gene: TRBV18; len: 14; CDR3aa: CASSSSLEGQPQHF
j_gene: TRBJ1-3; v_gene: TRBV12-3/TRBV12-4; len: 14; CDR3aa: CASSFSGAINTIYF
j_gene: TRBJ1-5; v_gene: TRBV7-2; len: 13; CDR3aa: CASSLEVRGRVHF
j_gene: TRBJ1-2; v_gene: TRBV6-2/TRBV6-3; len: 14; CDR3aa: CASSYSRLAYSYTF
j_gene: TRBJ1-4; v_gene: TRBV7-2; len: 15; CDR3aa: CASSLTQGWNEKLFF
j_gene: TRBJ1-2; v_gene: TRBV28; len: 14; CDR3aa: CASSPYGRMEGYTF
j_gene: TRBJ2-1; v_gene: TRBV7-3; len: 16; CDR3aa: CTSSLRAGKSYNEQFF
j_gene: TRBJ2-7; v_gene: TRBV29-1; len: 12; CDR3aa: CSVGDTPYEQYF
j_gene: TRBJ2-3; v_gene: TRBV20-1; len: 15; CDR3aa: CSAPRLFTSTDTQYF
j_gene: TRBJ2-3; v_gene: TRBV19; len: 13; CDR3aa: CASSFYRGDTQYF
j_gene: TRBJ2-2; v_gene: TRBV3-1; len: 14; CDR3aa: CASSRGGGVGELFF
j_gene: TRBJ2-1; v_gene: TRBV14; len: 15; CDR3aa: CASSQALGGVNKQFF
j_gene: TRBJ2-7; v_gene: TRBV5-1; len: 13; CDR3aa: CASSLTSGNEQYF
j_gene: TRBJ1-2; v_gene: TRBV12-3/TRBV12-4; len: 13; CDR3aa: CASSSFLSDGYTF
j_gene: TRBJ1-2; v_gene: TRBV6-5; len: 12; CDR3aa: CASSYSGYGYTF